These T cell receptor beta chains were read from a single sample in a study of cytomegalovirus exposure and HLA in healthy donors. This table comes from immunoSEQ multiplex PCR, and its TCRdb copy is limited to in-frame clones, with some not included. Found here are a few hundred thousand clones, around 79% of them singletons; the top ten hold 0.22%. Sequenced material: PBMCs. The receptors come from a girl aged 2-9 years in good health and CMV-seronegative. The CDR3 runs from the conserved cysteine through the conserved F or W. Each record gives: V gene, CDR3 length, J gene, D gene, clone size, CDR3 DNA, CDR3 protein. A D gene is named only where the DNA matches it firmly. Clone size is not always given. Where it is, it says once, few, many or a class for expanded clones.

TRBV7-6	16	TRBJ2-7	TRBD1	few	TGTGCCAGCAGCCCCCCTCAGTGGACAGGATCCTACGAGCAGTACTTC	CASSPPQWTGSYEQYF
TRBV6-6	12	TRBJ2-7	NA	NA	TGTGCCAGCAGTTATAGGAGGGACGAGCAGTACTTC	CASSYRRDEQYF
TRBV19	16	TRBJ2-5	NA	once	TGTGCCAGTAGTCCCTGGGGGGGGCCGGGGCAAGAGACCCAGTACTTC	CASSPWGGPGQETQYF
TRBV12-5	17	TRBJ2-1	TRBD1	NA	TGTGCTAGTGGTTTGTCGATTGACAGGGGTTCGTACAATGAGCAGTTCTTC	CASGLSIDRGSYNEQFF
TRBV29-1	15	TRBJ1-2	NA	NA	TGCAGCGTTGCATGGGTACGGGAAGCTAACTATGGCTACACCTTC	CSVAWVREANYGYTF
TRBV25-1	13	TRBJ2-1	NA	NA	TGTGCCAGCAGTGAATATGCTGGCAGTGAGCAGTTCTTC	CASSEYAGSEQFF
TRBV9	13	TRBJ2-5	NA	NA	TGTGCCAGCAGCGCGGGGGGCCGGGAGACCCAGTACTTC	CASSAGGRETQYF
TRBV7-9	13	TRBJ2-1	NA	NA	TGTGCCAGCAGCTTAGAGCGTAGCGGTGAGCAGTTCTTC	CASSLERSGEQFF
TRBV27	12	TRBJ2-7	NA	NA	TGTGCCAGCAGTCAGGGGCCCTACGAGCAGTACTTC	CASSQGPYEQYF
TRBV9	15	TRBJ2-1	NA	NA	TGTGCCAGCAGCGAGGGACACTTACCTGGCAATGAGCAGTTCTTC	CASSEGHLPGNEQFF
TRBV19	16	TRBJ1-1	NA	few	TGTGCCAGTAGTATAGATCAGGTCGCCGGGAACACTGAAGCTTTCTTT	CASSIDQVAGNTEAFF
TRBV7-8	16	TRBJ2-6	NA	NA	TGTGCCAGCAGCTTATCCGGGTCCTCTGGGGCCAACGTCCTGACTTTC	CASSLSGSSGANVLTF
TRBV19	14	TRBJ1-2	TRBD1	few	TGTGCCAGTAAACCGGGACAGGGCAACTATGGCTACACCTTC	CASKPGQGNYGYTF
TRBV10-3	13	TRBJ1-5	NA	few	TGTGCCATCAGTTTGGACAGTTATCAGCCCCAGCATTTT	CAISLDSYQPQHF
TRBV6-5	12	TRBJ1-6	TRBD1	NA	TGTGCCTGTCGACAGGGGGATTCACCCCTCCACTTT	CACRQGDSPLHF
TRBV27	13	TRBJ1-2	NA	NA	TGTGCCAGTGGGAGGGCGGGAACGACTGGCTACACCTTC	CASGRAGTTGYTF
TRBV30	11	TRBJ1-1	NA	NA	TGTGCCTGGAGTGGACGGACAGTAGCTTTCTTT	CAWSGRTVAFF
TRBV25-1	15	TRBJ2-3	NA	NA	TGTGCCAGCAGTGAATACGAGCTTCGCACAGATACGCAGTATTTT	CASSEYELRTDTQYF
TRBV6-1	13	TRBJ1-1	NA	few	TGTGCCAGCAGTGGGGACACGAACACTGAAGCTTTCTTT	CASSGDTNTEAFF
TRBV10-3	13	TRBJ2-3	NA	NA	TGTGCCATCAGTGATCCGGACAGAAATACGCAGTATTTT	CAISDPDRNTQYF
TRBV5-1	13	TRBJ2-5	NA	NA	TGCGCCAGCAGCTTGGGCCAGCAAGAGACCCAGTACTTC	CASSLGQQETQYF
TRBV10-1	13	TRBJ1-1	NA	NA	TGCGCCAGCAGTTACAACATGAACACTGAAGCTTTCTTT	CASSYNMNTEAFF
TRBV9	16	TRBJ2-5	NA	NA	TGTGCCAGCAGCGGGACCGGGATCCCCCTGGGAGAGACCCAGTACTTC	CASSGTGIPLGETQYF
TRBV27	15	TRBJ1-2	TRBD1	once	TGTGCCAGCAGAACGACAGGGAAGGCGAACTATGGCTACACCTTC	CASRTTGKANYGYTF
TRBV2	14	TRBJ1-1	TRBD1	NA	TGTGCCAGCAGTGAACAAGGACAGGGAGTTGGAGCTTTCTTT	CASSEQGQGVGAFF
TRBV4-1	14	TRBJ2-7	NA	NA	TGCGCCAGCAGCCAAGAACTAAGGGGGATCGAGCAGTACTTC	CASSQELRGIEQYF
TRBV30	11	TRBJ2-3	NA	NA	TGTGCCTGGGCTAGGAAAGATACGCAGTATTTT	CAWARKDTQYF
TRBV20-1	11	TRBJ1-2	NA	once	TGCAGTGCAGCGGACATAGGGGGGGACACCTTC	CSAADIGGDTF
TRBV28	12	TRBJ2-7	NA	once	TGTGCCAGCAGTTTATTCCCCGGTGAGCAGTACTTC	CASSLFPGEQYF
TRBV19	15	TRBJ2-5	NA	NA	TGTGCTGCAGCCTCGAGCTCCTCGCGGTGGGAGACCCAGTACTTC	CAAASSSSRWETQYF
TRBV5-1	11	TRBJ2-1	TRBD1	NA	TGCGCCAGCCCGGCAAGGGGGCGGCAGTTCTTC	CASPARGRQFF
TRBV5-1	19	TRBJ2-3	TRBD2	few	TGCGCCAGCAGAGGGACTAGCGAAGTACCGCAGTCTAGCACAGATACGCAGTATTTT	CASRGTSEVPQSSTDTQYF
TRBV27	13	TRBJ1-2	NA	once	TGTGCCAGCAGTAACCGGGACACCTATGGCTACACCTTC	CASSNRDTYGYTF
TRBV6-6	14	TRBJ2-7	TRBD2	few	TGTGCCAGCAGGGGGGACTATCCACCCTACGAGCAGTACTTC	CASRGDYPPYEQYF
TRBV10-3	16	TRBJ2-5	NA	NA	TGTGCCATCAGTGAGTCGGGTGCGACCGGGGGAGAGACCCAGTACTTC	CAISESGATGGETQYF
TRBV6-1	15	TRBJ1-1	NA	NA	TGTGCCAGCAGTGTTCGGACTGGCGCTAACACTGAAGCTTTCTTT	CASSVRTGANTEAFF
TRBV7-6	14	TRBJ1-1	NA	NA	TGTGCCAGCAGCTTGGCCTTTGGGGGGTCCGAAGCTTTCTTT	CASSLAFGGSEAFF
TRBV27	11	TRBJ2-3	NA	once	TGTGCCACGCGGAGAGGGGGTACGCAGTATTTT	CATRRGGTQYF
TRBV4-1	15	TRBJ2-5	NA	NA	TGCGCCAGCCATACAGGGATACGGGCCGGGGAGACCCAGTACTTC	CASHTGIRAGETQYF
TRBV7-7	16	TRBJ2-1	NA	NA	TGTGCCAGCAGCTTAGCACTAGCTAAAGGGTACAATGAGCAGTTCTTC	CASSLALAKGYNEQFF
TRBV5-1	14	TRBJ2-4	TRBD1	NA	TGCGCCAGCAGCTCGAGGACAGGGGAAAACATTCAGTACTTC	CASSSRTGENIQYF
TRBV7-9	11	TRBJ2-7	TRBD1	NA	TGTGCCGTAACAGGGGTCCACGAGCAGTACTTC	CAVTGVHEQYF
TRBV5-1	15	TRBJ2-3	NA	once	TGCGCCAGCAGCCCTGAGGGAGCGCCCGCAGATACGCAGTATTTT	CASSPEGAPADTQYF
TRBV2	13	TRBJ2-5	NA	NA	TGTGCCAGCAGACCCTACCACCAAGAGACCCAGTACTTC	CASRPYHQETQYF
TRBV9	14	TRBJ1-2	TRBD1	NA	TGTGCCAGCAGTGCGGACAGGGCCTTCCGTGGCTACACCTTC	CASSADRAFRGYTF